This TCR beta chain came from a study of graft-versus-host responses after intestinal transplantation. On the study more broadly: Anti-thymocyte globulin induction, then tacrolimus and steroids for roughly 3 years, went to all recipients.

Sequenced by immunoSEQ multiplex PCR; TCRdb stores in-frame clones only, minus some. The sample includes 35,000 to 50,000 clones, around 96% of them seen just once. Overall study findings and caveats: Recipient bone marrow held GvH clones, some seen earlier in ileum or blood.

In regard to this clone: What it binds is unknown.

This specimen consisted of PBMCs, obtained 335 days after intestinal transplant. The TCR comes from a human patient who received an intestinal transplant, so some T cells may come from the graft donor.

Written as DNA, the CDR3 is TGCGCCAGCAGTCAATCGGTCGGACAGGGAACAGATACGCAGTATTTT. Translating it yields CASSQSVGQGTDTQYF. The rearrangement uses TRBV23-1 and TRBJ2-3; TRBD1 matches at 8 bases. TRBV23-1 is flagged as an ORF with uncertain function. V trimming: 0 bases; J trimming: 3 bases; junction bases outside the gene matches: 5. The CDR3 runs to 16 residues.